This TCR beta chain comes out of a study of PD-L1 blockade in urothelial cancer. About the study: The study started patients on atezolizumab around 2014, giving 1,200 mg intravenously every 3 weeks. Median T cell yield from blood was roughly 140,000. Bladder-origin urothelial cancer in males covered about 90% of the 29 patients.

This sample's time point: pretreatment peripheral blood. The method was immunoSEQ multiplex PCR; TCRdb's version includes in-frame clones alone and lacks a portion of them. The sample records about 52,000 clones, around 74% being singletons. This clone appeared once. The CDR3 is made up of 15 amino acids. V was clipped by 2 bases and J by 7 bases; unmatched bases: 7. Germline V gene data show CDR1 as SNHLY and CDR2 as FYNNEI. J is TRBJ2-7 and V is TRBV2, with 11 bases identical to TRBD2. This receptor was taken from a man between 70 and 80 years old with urothelial cancer. The sequencing used PBMCs, collected around atezolizumab (anti-PD-L1) treatment. The CDR3 sequence: CASSELAGGPKEQYF. CDR3 DNA: TGTGCCAGCAGTGAATTAGCGGGAGGGCCCAAGGAGCAGTACTTC.